Below are 26 T cell receptor beta chains sequenced from a single sample in a study of shared clonotypes between healthy human individuals. Measured with immunoSEQ multiplex PCR; TCRdb has only the in-frame clones, and not every one. The sample yields about 2 million clones, 85% to 95% seen once. Sequencing input: naive CD4+ T cells sorted from blood. As to subset: CD45RA+ positively selected. The receptors originated from a man aged 18 to 35 in good health.

This rearrangement joins TRBV30 to TRBJ1-5; weak D call: TRBD1 (6 bases). CDR3 length equals 14 residues. Trimming removed 0 bases from V and 7 bases from J, with 13 bases in between. The germline CDR1 and CDR2 sequences are GTSNPN and SVGIG (reference sequence). CDR3 coding DNA: TGTGCCTGGAGTGTAGGGGTAGGGGGGCAGCCCCAGCATTTT. This sequence encodes CAWSVGVGGQPQHF.

J is TRBJ2-1 and V is TRBV7-9; 7 nucleotides line up with TRBD1. Trimming at V came to 2 bases and at J to 7 bases, leaving 8 bases not matched to a gene. The CDR3 has 15 amino acids. The V gene's germline CDR1 is SEHNR and CDR2 FQNEAQ (reference sequence). CDR3 DNA sequence: TGTGCCAGCAGCTTAAAGGCCGACAGGGTGAATGAGCAGTTCTTC. Translating it yields CASSLKADRVNEQFF.

This rearrangement joins TRBV4-1 to TRBJ1-2; TRBD1 aligns across 7 bases. CDR3 length: 15 amino acids. Germline loops: CDR1 MGHRA, CDR2 YSYEKL. Trimming cost V 4 bases and J 5 bases; bases outside gene matches: 10. CDR3 bases: TGCGCCAGCAGCCCATATAGGGGGACAGAGTATGGCTACACCTTC. Its translation is CASSPYRGTEYGYTF.

The chain combines TRBV5-4 with TRBJ1-1; no clear D gene. From germline, CDR1 is SGHNT and CDR2 YYREEE (reference sequence). V was shortened by 4 bases and J by 0 bases, with 4 bases between the two germline ends. The CDR3 spans 12 residues. The chain's CDR3 is CASSPLNTEAFF. As DNA, the CDR3 is TGTGCCAGCAGCCCTTTGAACACTGAAGCTTTCTTT.

The DNA for the CDR3 is TGTGCCAGCAATTTCGACAGGAGCACCTACGAGCAGTACTTC. Encoded protein: CASNFDRSTYEQYF. The rearrangement links TRBV6-1 to TRBJ2-7; possible D gene TRBD1, 6 bases. Germline V gives CDR1 MNHNS, CDR2 SASEGT. The CDR3 sequence is 14 residues long. V shed 7 bases and J shed 2 bases, with 15 bases lying between them.

The genes are TRBV6-5 and TRBJ1-1; 7 positions match TRBD1. J lost 2 bases, V lost 6 bases, and 9 bases had no gene match. Per germline, CDR1 MNHEY and CDR2 SVGAGI. There are 15 residues in the CDR3. The DNA for the CDR3 is TGTGCCAGCAGGCCTGGGACAGACCTAAACACTGAAGCTTTCTTT. This codes for CASRPGTDLNTEAFF.

Note on this clone: Other DNA sequences from this sample encode an identical CDR3 as well. The gene calls are TRBV5-1 and TRBJ1-2; TRBD1 is a possible D gene (5 bases). The germline V and J ends were trimmed by 2 bases and 0 bases, with 11 bases remaining between them. The CDR3 runs 15 residues. Germline CDR1 SGHRS, CDR2 YFSETQ. CDR3 bases: TGCGCCAGCAGCTTAAATGGGGGAGCTAACTATGGCTACACCTTC. This encodes CASSLNGGANYGYTF.

A remark on this clone: One junction end disagrees with the germline gene, perhaps due to a read error. At the DNA level, this CDR3 is encoded by other sequences in the same sample as well. The chain couples TRBV7-3 to TRBJ2-7; 7 bases agree with TRBD1. Germline CDR1 reads SGHTA; CDR2 reads FQGTGA. The CDR3 loop spans 13 amino acids. The CDR3: CASSSSGGYEQYF. As DNA, the CDR3 is TGTGCCAGCAGCTCATCAGGGGGATACGAACAGTACTTC.

As DNA, the CDR3 is TGTGCCAGCAGCTGGATCAGGGGCGAGACCCAGTACTTC. Protein product: CASSWIRGETQYF. This rearrangement joins TRBV11-2 to TRBJ2-5, with D possibly TRBD1 on 6 matching bases. The ends were cut back, 4 bases at V and 5 bases at J, with 11 bases in the middle. The CDR3 totals 13 residues. The V gene's germline CDR1 is SGHAT and CDR2 FQNNGV.

In nucleotides, the CDR3 is TGTGCCTGGTCGGGGGGAACCGCTGAAGCTTTCTTT. Translated, it gives CAWSGGTAEAFF. The rearrangement uses TRBV30 and TRBJ1-1; D might be TRBD1 (5 bases). CDR1 and CDR2 from the germline V gene are GTSNPN and SVGIG (reference sequence). Trimming took off 5 bases at V and 6 bases at J, with 13 bases between the two ends. The CDR3 spans 12 residues. The whole variable domain, remainder taken from reference TRBV30 and TRBJ1-1, is SQTIHQWPATLVQPVGSPLSLECTVEGTSNPNLYWYRQAAGRGLQLLFYSVGIGQISSEVPQNLSASRPQDRQFILSSKKLLLSDSGFYLCAWSGGTAEAFFGQGTRLTVV.

V usage is TRBV15 and J usage is TRBJ2-7, with D possibly being TRBD1 or TRBD2 (5 bases each). This CDR3 spans 15 amino acids. V lost 0 bases, J lost 9 bases, and 18 bases lay in between. The germline V gene encodes CDR1 LNHNV and CDR2 YYDKDF (reference sequence). The CDR3: CATSRDWGSTGTQYF. The CDR3 DNA reads TGTGCCACCAGCAGAGATTGGGGGTCCACGGGTACGCAGTACTTC.

The CDR3 DNA reads TGTGCCAGCAGCGTAAGACTTTCAGCGGGAGTGCCAGATACGCAGTATTTT. This encodes CASSVRLSAGVPDTQYF. The chain carries TRBV9 and TRBJ2-3, with TRBD2 identical over 8 bases. V dropped 1 base and J dropped 4; count of bases not matched to a gene: 11. Germline V gives CDR1 SGDLS, CDR2 YYNGEE. The CDR3 covers 17 residues.

V and J are TRBV27 and TRBJ2-4; 10 bases fit TRBD1. V gave up 8 bases and J gave up 5 bases; unmatched junction bases: 6. This CDR3 region has 14 residues. CDR1 and CDR2 (germline): MNHEY, SMNVEV (reference sequence). DNA for the CDR3: TGTGCCAGCGGGACAGGGGATGTCCAAAACATTCAGTACTTC. Translating it yields CASGTGDVQNIQYF.

This rearrangement joins TRBV27 to TRBJ1-3; no clear D gene. The CDR3 consists of 16 residues. Deletions cut 2 bases from V and 0 bases from J, with 11 bases between. Germline-derived CDR1 and CDR2 are MNHEY and SMNVEV (reference sequence). This CDR3 reads CASSLRTGFSGNTIYF. The CDR3, as DNA: TGTGCCAGCAGTTTAAGGACCGGCTTCTCTGGAAACACCATATATTTT.

The chain recombines TRBV1 with TRBJ2-7. TRBV1 is a known pseudogene. The CDR3 totals 17 residues. CDR3 DNA sequence: TGCACCAGCAGCCAAGGATCTGGGGGGCAGAGGGCCTACGAGCAGTACTTC. Amino acid sequence: CTSSQGSGGQRAYEQYF.

This chain connects TRBV11-2 to TRBJ2-7, with TRBD2 identical over 9 bases. Germline values: CDR1 SGHAT, CDR2 FQNNGV. V gave up 6 bases and J gave up 2 bases; unmatched junction bases: 11. This CDR3 has 16 residues. Here the CDR3 DNA reads TGTGCCAGCAGTCTAGCGGGGTCTAGGGGGACCTACGAGCAGTACTTC. The encoded protein is CASSLAGSRGTYEQYF.

Regarding this clone: Distinct nucleotide sequences in the sample also encode this CDR3. The chain has TRBV9 and TRBJ2-2; D gene unclear. The CDR3 consists of 14 residues. Germline lookup yields CDR1 SGDLS and CDR2 YYNGEE. V was trimmed by 1 base and J by 1 base, leaving 5 bases between them. DNA of the CDR3: TGTGCCAGCAGCGTATTAGGGAACACCGGGGAGCTGTTTTTT. It is translated as CASSVLGNTGELFF.

The chain has TRBV5-1 and TRBJ2-1; D is ambiguous. CDR3 length: 16 residues. With 0 bases removed from V and 2 bases from J, the gap between germline ends came to 12 bases. Per the germline V gene, CDR1 is SGHRS and CDR2 is YFSETQ. The CDR3, as DNA: TGCGCCAGCAGCTTGGAGTGGGGTAACCCCTACAATGAGCAGTTCTTC. Translating gives CASSLEWGNPYNEQFF.

The V and J genes are TRBV27 and TRBJ1-1; D might be TRBD1 (5 bases). The CDR3 extends over 12 amino acids. CDR1 and CDR2 (germline): MNHEY, SMNVEV (reference sequence). Trimming cost V 6 bases and J 6 bases, with 11 bases left between them. CDR3 sequence: CASRQGEAEAFF. Written as DNA, the CDR3 is TGTGCCAGCAGGCAGGGTGAGGCTGAAGCTTTCTTT.

Concerning this clone: This same CDR3 is encoded by further DNA sequences in the sample. The J gene is TRBJ1-1, the V gene TRBV28, with unresolved D. Germline lookup yields CDR1 MDHEN and CDR2 SYDVKM. The CDR3 extends over 13 amino acids. The V gene lost 1 base and the J gene lost 1 base, with 4 bases spanning the gap. CDR3 in amino acids: CASSLFQNTEAFF. The CDR3 DNA is TGTGCCAGCAGTTTATTTCAGAACACTGAAGCTTTCTTT. Drawing the rest from reference TRBV28 and TRBJ1-1, the complete variable domain is DVKVTQSSRYLVKRTGEKVFLECVQDMDHENMFWYRQDPGLGLRLIYFSYDVKMKEKGDIPEGYSVSREKKERFSLILESASTNQTSMYLCASSLFQNTEAFFGQGTRLTVV.

The chain is built from TRBV5-1 and TRBJ2-3; 7 bases are shared with TRBD2. Germline-derived CDR1 and CDR2 are SGHRS and YFSETQ. V dropped 4 bases and J dropped 4; count of bases not matched to a gene: 12. The CDR3 contains 16 residues. The CDR3, as DNA: TGCGCCAGCAGCAACCGAGCGGGGAACCTCCCAGATACGCAGTATTTT. This gives the protein CASSNRAGNLPDTQYF.

The V gene is TRBV30, the J gene TRBJ2-7; TRBD1 aligns across 9 bases. V shed 3 bases, J shed 5 bases, and the junction held 8 bases outside the gene matches. The germline V gene encodes CDR1 GTSNPN and CDR2 SVGIG (reference sequence). The CDR3 is made up of 14 amino acids. This CDR3 is CAWRAGQGAHEQYF. CDR3 in DNA: TGTGCCTGGAGGGCGGGACAGGGTGCCCACGAGCAGTACTTC.

The gene calls are TRBV4-3 and TRBJ2-3; D unresolved. Germline CDR1 is LGHNA and CDR2 is YSLEER. The CDR3 length is 14 residues. V was pared by 1 base and J by 9 bases, with 14 bases between. CDR3 residues: CASSQVGQESTQYF. Written as DNA, the CDR3 is TGCGCCAGCAGCCAAGTTGGGCAAGAGTCGACGCAGTATTTT.

The rearrangement links TRBV6-1 to TRBJ1-2, with a tentative D call TRBD1 (6 bases). The V gene's germline CDR1 is MNHNS and CDR2 SASEGT. This CDR3 spans 11 amino acids. Trimming left V 10 bases short and J 5 bases short, with 11 bases between. The CDR3 nucleotides are TGTGCCACGGGACAAGGGTATGGCTACACCTTC. This codes for CATGQGYGYTF.

V usage is TRBV6-5 and J usage is TRBJ1-2; D is unresolved. The CDR3 has 14 residues. The germline V gene encodes CDR1 MNHEY and CDR2 SVGAGI. Trimming cost V 3 bases and J 2 bases, with 10 bases left between them. CDR3 sequence reads: CASSYSPVNYGYTF. Here the CDR3 DNA reads TGTGCCAGCAGTTATAGTCCAGTGAACTATGGCTACACCTTC.

Only one count was recorded for this clone. The chain joins TRBV20-1 to TRBJ1-2; D remains unclear. Per germline, CDR1 DFQATT and CDR2 SNEGSKA (reference sequence). This CDR3 is built from 11 residues. V was shortened by 2 bases and J by 6 bases, with 7 bases between the two germline ends. The CDR3, as DNA: TGCAGTGCTAGAAACAGAGATGGCTACACCTTC. Encoded protein: CSARNRDGYTF.